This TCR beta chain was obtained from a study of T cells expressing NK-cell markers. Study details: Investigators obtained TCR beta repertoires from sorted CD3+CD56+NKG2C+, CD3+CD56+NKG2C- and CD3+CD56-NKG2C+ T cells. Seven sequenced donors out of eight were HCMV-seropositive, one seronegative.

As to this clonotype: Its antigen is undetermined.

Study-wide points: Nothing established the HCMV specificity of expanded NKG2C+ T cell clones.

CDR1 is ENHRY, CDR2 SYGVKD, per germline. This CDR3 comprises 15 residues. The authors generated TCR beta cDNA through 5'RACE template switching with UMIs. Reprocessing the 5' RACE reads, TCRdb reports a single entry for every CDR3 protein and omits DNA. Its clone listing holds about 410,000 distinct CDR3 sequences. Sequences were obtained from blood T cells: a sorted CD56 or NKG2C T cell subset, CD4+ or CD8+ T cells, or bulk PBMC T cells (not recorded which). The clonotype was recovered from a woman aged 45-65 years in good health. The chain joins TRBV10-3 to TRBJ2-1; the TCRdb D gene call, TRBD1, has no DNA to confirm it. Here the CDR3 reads CAISGDPLSYNEQFF.